This T cell receptor (beta chain) was sequenced during a study of blood T cell repertoires in COVID-19. Study summary: Sample material is recorded as cDNA or gDNA derived from T cells, B-cell-depleted T cells, or PBMCs.

Sequencing was performed with immunoSEQ multiplex PCR; in TCRdb, only in-frame clones are kept and a portion is missing. In the table there are about 210,000 clones, about 82% of which are singletons. This CDR3 spans 14 amino acids. From germline, CDR1 is GTSNPN and CDR2 SVGIG (reference sequence). Trimming cost V 0 bases and J 2 bases; bases outside gene matches: 4. Specimen: PBMCs or T cells enriched from blood (not recorded which). The chain recombines TRBV30 with TRBJ2-7; 7 bases map to TRBD1. This TCR derives from a man in his forties with acute COVID-19. The CDR3 spells CAWSVGRGPYEQYF. CDR3 in DNA: TGTGCCTGGAGTGTTGGAAGGGGGCCCTACGAGCAGTACTTC.